The clone carrying this T cell receptor beta chain was seen only once. These data belong to a study of T cell changes during pregnancy in multiple sclerosis. Germline loops: CDR1 SGHDN, CDR2 FVKESK. V shed 0 bases and J shed 4 bases, with 13 bases lying between them. This CDR3 is 16 amino acids long. Repertoires were generated with immunoSEQ multiplex PCR, while TCRdb's copy carries only in-frame clones and drops some. Among roughly 45,000 clones listed, 75% to 95% were seen once. Sequencing used CD8+ T cells from peripheral blood mononuclear cells, obtained after pregnancy. This sequence joins TRBV14 and TRBJ2-1; D uncertain. The origin of this receptor is a female donor with multiple sclerosis, enrolled in a pregnancy study. The CDR3: CASSQEFGWLYNEQFF. The CDR3 region has the DNA TGTGCCAGCAGCCAAGAGTTCGGGTGGCTGTACAATGAGCAGTTCTTC.